This TCR beta chain was sequenced in a study of shared clonotypes between healthy human individuals. Study findings and constraints: When compared with the clonotypes that were shared by all four sorted-subset donors, the non-shared clonotypes turned out to have lower generation probabilities.

Trimming cost V 5 bases and J 0 bases, with 10 bases left between them. Looked up from germline, CDR1 is LNHDA and CDR2 is SQIVND (reference sequence). This CDR3 region has 15 residues. Concerning this clone: Its antigen is unknown.

The table came from immunoSEQ multiplex PCR; TCRdb's copy has only in-frame clones and leaves some out. Among more than 500,000 clones, 90% to 97% were seen once, and the ten largest hold about 0.06%. The clonotype was recovered from a woman aged 25 to 45 in good health. The V and J genes are TRBV19 and TRBJ2-2, with D uncertain. What was sequenced was naive CD4+ T cells sorted from blood. Subset here: CD45RA+ positively selected. CDR3 sequence: CASSLRPSNTGELFF. The CDR3 DNA follows: TGTGCCAGTAGTTTAAGACCTTCGAACACCGGGGAGCTGTTTTTT. Together with reference TRBV19 and TRBJ2-2, the CDR3 gives the full variable domain: DGGITQSPKYLFRKEGQNVTLSCEQNLNHDAMYWYRQDPGQGLRLIYYSQIVNDFQKGDIAEGYSVSREKKESFPLTVTSAQKNPTAFYLCASSLRPSNTGELFFGEGSRLTVL.